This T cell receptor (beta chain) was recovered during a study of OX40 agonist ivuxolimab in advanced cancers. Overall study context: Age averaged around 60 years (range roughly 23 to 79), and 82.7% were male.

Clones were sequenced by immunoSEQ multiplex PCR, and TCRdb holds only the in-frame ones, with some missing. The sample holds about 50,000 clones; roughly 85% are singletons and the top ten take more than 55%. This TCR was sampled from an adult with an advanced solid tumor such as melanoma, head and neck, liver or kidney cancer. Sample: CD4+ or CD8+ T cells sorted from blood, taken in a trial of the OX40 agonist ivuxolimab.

CDR3 in DNA: TGTGCCAGCAGCTTAGATCAGGGTACAGATACGCAGTATTTT. It specifies CASSLDQGTDTQYF. The V gene is TRBV11-3, the J gene TRBJ2-3; TRBD1 might be the D (5 bases). The V and J ends lost 0 bases and 3 bases respectively, with 7 bases between them. Germline values: CDR1 SGHNT, CDR2 YENEEA. The CDR3 runs 14 residues.